Shown below are 23 T cell receptor beta chains from a single sample sequenced in a study of long-term antiretroviral therapy in people with HIV (dated by TCRdb to the early 2020s). The immunoSEQ hsTCRB v3.0 assay was used at survey level resolution for TRB variable region sequencing. Held by TCRdb, this immuneACCESS table contains in-frame sequences only and omits some clones. Under half of the omission traces to an unresolved V gene where checked; the cause of the rest is unknown. This sample is represented by more than 35,000 clones; around nine tenths of them were singletons. About 4% of the sample is in the top ten clones. This sample comprised unsorted PBMCs, obtained just before starting antiretroviral therapy. These receptors all stem from a woman aged 18-30 years with HIV.

The CDR3 nucleotides read TGCGCCAGCAGCCAAGTCGGTGGAACAGTAGCCAAAAACATTCAGTACTTC. This translates into CASSQVGGTVAKNIQYF. The rearrangement links TRBV4-1 to TRBJ2-4; D is ambiguous. The germline V gene encodes CDR1 MGHRA and CDR2 YSYEKL. This CDR3 contains 17 residues. Trimming stripped 1 base from V and 0 bases from J, with 13 bases between.

The chain combines TRBV19 with TRBJ1-1, with D possibly TRBD1 on 5 matching bases. Trimming took off 10 bases at V and 0 bases at J, with 15 bases between the two ends. Per germline, CDR1 LNHDA and CDR2 SQIVND (reference sequence). This CDR3 comprises 14 residues. In DNA, the CDR3 is TGTGCCACCCATTCAGGGAGGCTGAACACTGAAGCTTTCTTT. Its protein is CATHSGRLNTEAFF.

V usage is TRBV19 and J usage is TRBJ2-5, with TRBD1 matching over 9 bases. The germline V gene has CDR1 LNHDA and CDR2 SQIVND (reference sequence). The J segment lost 5 bases and the V segment lost 4 bases, leaving 5 bases of the junction unmatched. This CDR3 region has 14 residues. The CDR3 spells CASSTDRGDETQYF. DNA for the CDR3: TGTGCCAGTAGTACCGACAGGGGGGACGAGACCCAGTACTTC.

This chain connects TRBV6-6 to TRBJ2-3; perhaps TRBD1 as D (6 bases). Germline-derived CDR1 and CDR2 are MNHNY and SVGAGI (reference sequence). The CDR3 is 10 amino acids. The V gene lost 10 bases and the J gene lost 6 bases, with 8 bases spanning the gap. The CDR3 coding sequence is TGTGCCATCAGGGGTGATACGCAGTATTTT. Protein product: CAIRGDTQYF.

The V gene is TRBV28, the J gene TRBJ2-5; 8 nucleotides line up with TRBD1. From germline, CDR1 is MDHEN and CDR2 SYDVKM. CDR3 size: 15 residues. Unmatched junction bases numbered 10, after V lost 5 bases and J lost 5 bases. The CDR3 DNA reads as TGTGCCAGCAGTCCGTACAGGGGGTCTAGGGAGACCCAGTACTTC. Encoded protein: CASSPYRGSRETQYF.

V usage is TRBV9 and J usage is TRBJ2-5; 7 bases are a match to TRBD1. The CDR3 is 16 residues long. V shed 4 bases and J 3 bases; nucleotides not matched to a gene: 12. Germline loops: CDR1 SGDLS, CDR2 YYNGEE. CDR3 in DNA: TGTGCCAGCAGCACCTACCCGGGGACAGAAGAAGAGACCCAGTACTTC. Encoded protein: CASSTYPGTEEETQYF. Using reference TRBV9 and TRBJ2-5 for the parts outside the CDR3, the full variable domain is DSGVTQTPKHLITATGQRVTLRCSPRSGDLSVYWYQQSLDQGLQFLIQYYNGEERAKGNILERFSAQQFPDLHSELNLSSLELGDSALYFCASSTYPGTEEETQYFGPGTRLLVL.

The rearrangement joins TRBV9 to TRBJ2-3; 7 nucleotides match TRBD1. The CDR3 loop spans 16 amino acids. Germline CDR1 reads SGDLS; CDR2 reads YYNGEE. Trimming cost V 1 base and J 0 bases; bases outside gene matches: 5. For the CDR3, the DNA is TGTGCCAGCAGCGTAAGGGGGCGACTAAGCACAGATACGCAGTATTTT. Translation gives CASSVRGRLSTDTQYF.

The chain links TRBV29-1 to TRBJ2-1; 7 bases line up with TRBD2. The CDR3 has 14 amino acids. CDR1 is SQVTM and CDR2 is ANQGSEA in the germline V gene. V lost 4 bases, J lost 4 bases, and 7 bases stayed unmatched. The CDR3 sequence is CSVVGLEGYNEQFF. The CDR3 bases are TGCAGCGTTGTAGGACTAGAGGGGTACAATGAGCAGTTCTTC.

The V call is TRBV4-3, the J call TRBJ2-7; 9 bases line up with TRBD2. In germline, CDR1 is LGHNA, CDR2 YSLEER. This CDR3 comprises 14 residues. Losses at the gene ends were 4 bases for V and 6 bases for J; bases not matched to a gene: 7. CDR3 in amino acids: CASSPASGTSEQYF. Here the CDR3 DNA reads TGCGCCAGCAGCCCCGCTAGCGGGACCAGCGAGCAGTACTTC.

V usage is TRBV27 and J usage is TRBJ2-1, with 8 bases identical to TRBD2. The ends lost 6 bases at V and 9 bases at J; junction bases unmatched: 16. Per the germline V gene, CDR1 is MNHEY and CDR2 is SMNVEV (reference sequence). The CDR3 runs to 16 residues. This chain's CDR3 is CASRPLGGLGGSEQFF. CDR3 DNA: TGTGCCAGCAGACCCCTGGGGGGACTAGGGGGTAGTGAGCAGTTCTTC.

The genes are TRBV7-8 and TRBJ2-1; D is unresolved. The CDR3 runs to 13 residues. Deletions cut 4 bases from V and 3 bases from J, with 7 bases between. Germline lookup yields CDR1 SGHVS and CDR2 FQNEAQ. CDR3 residues: CASSYPGYNEQFF. The DNA for the CDR3 is TGTGCCAGCAGCTACCCAGGCTACAATGAGCAGTTCTTC.

The rearrangement joins TRBV7-8 to TRBJ2-3; the D is unclear. The CDR3 spans 14 residues. V was pared by 1 base and J by 0 bases, with 5 bases between. Germline-derived CDR1 and CDR2 are SGHVS and FQNEAQ. This chain's CDR3 is CASSLVPSTDTQYF. In DNA form, the CDR3 reads TGTGCCAGCAGCTTAGTTCCTAGCACAGATACGCAGTATTTT.

J is TRBJ1-5 and V is TRBV5-6; D remains unclear. Germline-derived CDR1 and CDR2 are SGHDT and YYEEEE. The germline V and J ends were trimmed by 2 bases and 2 bases, with 2 bases remaining between them. This CDR3 contains 12 residues. The CDR3 nucleotides are TGTGCCAGCAGCTTTGGCAATCAGCCCCAGCATTTT. Amino acid sequence: CASSFGNQPQHF.

The chain carries TRBV7-8 and TRBJ2-7; the D is unclear. Germline CDR1 is SGHVS and CDR2 is FQNEAQ. This CDR3 has 14 residues. The V end lost 3 bases, the J end lost 0 bases, and 9 bases lay between the germline ends. CDR3 loop: CASSFNSGSYEQYF. DNA of the CDR3: TGTGCCAGCAGCTTTAACTCGGGCTCCTACGAGCAGTACTTC.

The gene calls are TRBV7-3 and TRBJ2-7, with 9 bases aligning to TRBD2. J gave up 5 bases and V 5 bases, and 7 bases lay outside the gene matches. This CDR3 region has 14 residues. Germline CDR1 is SGHTA and CDR2 is FQGTGA. The CDR3: CASSEGLASNEQYF. CDR3 nucleotides: TGTGCCAGCAGCGAGGGACTAGCTAGCAACGAGCAGTACTTC.

J is TRBJ2-1 and V is TRBV4-3, with 14 bases matching TRBD2. This CDR3 has 16 amino acids. Looked up from germline, CDR1 is LGHNA and CDR2 is YSLEER. J gave up 6 bases and V 4 bases, and 5 bases lay outside the gene matches. DNA for the CDR3: TGCGCCAGCAGCCCATCCGGGACTAGCGGGGGCAATGAGCAGTTCTTC. Its protein product is CASSPSGTSGGNEQFF.

Turning to this clone: Other DNA sequences in the sample encode the same CDR3. This sequence joins TRBV9 and TRBJ2-7, with D unclear. V was clipped by 0 bases and J by 3 bases, with 7 bases between them. CDR3 length equals 13 residues. Germline V CDR1 and CDR2: SGDLS, YYNGEE. The CDR3 spells CASSVGSSYEQYF. DNA for the CDR3: TGTGCCAGCAGCGTAGGGTCCAGCTACGAGCAGTACTTC.

The rearrangement links TRBV27 to TRBJ2-7; 9 bases agree with TRBD2. CDR1 and CDR2 from the germline V gene are MNHEY and SMNVEV (reference sequence). V shed 4 bases and J 2 bases; nucleotides not matched to a gene: 3. The CDR3 has 14 residues. CDR3: CASSSSGNTYEQYF. Written as DNA, the CDR3 is TGTGCCAGCAGTTCTAGCGGGAATACCTACGAGCAGTACTTC.

This rearrangement joins TRBV28 to TRBJ2-7, with 7 bases that match TRBD1. The CDR3 extends over 14 amino acids. The V segment lost 4 bases and the J segment 7 bases; nucleotides outside the gene matches: 10. Germline loops: CDR1 MDHEN, CDR2 SYDVKM. The CDR3 coding sequence is TGTGCCAGCAGTTCTTCTGACAGGGTGGGGGAGCAGTACTTC. Protein: CASSSSDRVGEQYF.

The chain is built from TRBV10-3 and TRBJ2-7; the match to TRBD2 covers 10 bases. The CDR3 has 16 amino acids. Losses at the gene ends were 2 bases for V and 0 bases for J; bases not matched to a gene: 4. CDR1 and CDR2 from the germline V gene are ENHRY and SYGVKD. The CDR3: CAISELLAGASYEQYF. CDR3 DNA: TGTGCCATCAGTGAGCTTCTAGCGGGAGCCTCCTACGAGCAGTACTTC.

CDR3 in DNA: TGTGCCAGCAGTTTACAGTGGATTAGCTCCTACAATGAGCAGTTCTTC. Translating gives CASSLQWISSYNEQFF. The chain links TRBV27 to TRBJ2-1; D gene unclear. Trimming cost V 2 bases and J 0 bases, with 11 bases left between them. The CDR3 has 16 residues. The germline CDR1 and CDR2 sequences are MNHEY and SMNVEV (reference sequence).

V and J are TRBV7-8 and TRBJ2-1; D gene ambiguous. The CDR3 spans 12 residues. Germline V lookup: CDR1 SGHVS, CDR2 FQNEAQ. V dropped 3 bases and J dropped 4 bases, with 4 bases sitting between them. CDR3 nucleotides: TGTGCCAGCAGCTTTCCATACAATGAGCAGTTCTTC. The encoded protein is CASSFPYNEQFF.

The V gene is TRBV5-6, the J gene TRBJ1-2; weak D call: TRBD1 (5 bases). The CDR3 runs to 13 residues. The germline V gene has CDR1 SGHDT and CDR2 YYEEEE. Trimming removed 4 bases at V and 8 bases at J, with 15 bases between. The CDR3 region is CASSPQTEDGYTF. CDR3 in DNA: TGTGCCAGCAGCCCCCAGACAGAGGACGGCTACACCTTC.